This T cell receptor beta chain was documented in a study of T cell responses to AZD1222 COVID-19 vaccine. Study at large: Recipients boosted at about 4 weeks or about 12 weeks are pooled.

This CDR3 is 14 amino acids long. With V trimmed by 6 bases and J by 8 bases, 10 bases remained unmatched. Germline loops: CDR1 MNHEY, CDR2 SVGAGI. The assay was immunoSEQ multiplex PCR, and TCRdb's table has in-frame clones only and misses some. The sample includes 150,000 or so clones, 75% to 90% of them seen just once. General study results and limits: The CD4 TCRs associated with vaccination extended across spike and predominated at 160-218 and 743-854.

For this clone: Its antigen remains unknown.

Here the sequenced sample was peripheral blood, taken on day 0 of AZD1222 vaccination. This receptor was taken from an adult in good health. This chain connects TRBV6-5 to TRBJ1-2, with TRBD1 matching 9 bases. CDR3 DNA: TGTGCCAGCAGCCCAACAGGGGGCAGGAAGGGCTACACCTTC. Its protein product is CASSPTGGRKGYTF.